One T cell receptor (beta chain) is described in this entry. TCRdb's table, derived via immunoSEQ multiplex PCR, lists solely in-frame clones and lacks some. The sample lists more than 150,000 clones, 78% seen once, with 17% in the top ten. This sample is part of a study of blood T cell repertoires in COVID-19. Whole-study context: COVID-19 samples from acute and convalescent phases originated in the United States, Italy and Spain.

The CDR3 is 15 amino acids. Cohort assignment relied on participant-reported clinical history. This clonotype was obtained from a woman in her 50s who had recovered from COVID-19. V is TRBV21-1 and J is TRBJ1-2. TRBV21-1 constitutes a pseudogene. Sample: PBMCs or T cells enriched from blood (not recorded which). CDR3 protein: CASSNPRAIRYGYTF. The DNA for the CDR3 is TGTGCCAGCAGCAACCCCCGCGCTATCCGGTATGGCTACACCTTC.